These T cell receptor beta chains were read from a single sample in a study of blood T cell repertoires in COVID-19. Libraries were prepared by immunoSEQ multiplex PCR; TCRdb keeps only in-frame clonotypes and omits some of them. Of roughly 64,000 clones listed, around 84% are singletons. What was sequenced was peripheral blood. These receptors were obtained from a man between 50 and 59 years old with active COVID-19. Both conserved end residues are part of each CDR3. The D gene is left open where the match is weak. Rows may omit the clone size; those that give it use once, few, many or a size class.

CDR3nt,CDR3aa,abundance,v_gene,d_gene,j_gene
TGTGCCAGCAGCAAAGTGGCGGGACGATCCCACAATGAGCAGTTCTTC,CASSKVAGRSHNEQFF,NA,TRBV21-1,NA,TRBJ2-1
TGTGCCAGCAGTTTAGGGGGGAATGAAAAACTGTTTTTT,CASSLGGNEKLFF,NA,TRBV28,NA,TRBJ1-4
TGTGCCAGCAGTACCGGGACGGGAGGGGAGACCCAGTACTTC,CASSTGTGGETQYF,NA,TRBV6-5,TRBD2,TRBJ2-5
TGTGCCAGCTCACCCCTGTACGAGCAGTACTTC,CASSPLYEQYF,NA,TRBV18,NA,TRBJ2-7
TGCAGCACCCGGACAGGGGATAATTCACCCCTCCACTTT,CSTRTGDNSPLHF,few,TRBV29-1,TRBD1,TRBJ1-6
TGTGCCAGCATACGACGACAGGGGCTGAACACTGAAGCTTTCTTT,CASIRRQGLNTEAFF,NA,TRBV6-6,TRBD1,TRBJ1-1
TGCGCCAGCAGCTTGACTAGCGGGGGTGTACAAGAGACCCAGTACTTC,CASSLTSGGVQETQYF,NA,TRBV5-1,TRBD2,TRBJ2-5
TGTGCCTGGAGTTCCGCGACTAGCGGGGTTACCACAGATACGCAGTATTTT,CAWSSATSGVTTDTQYF,NA,TRBV30,TRBD2,TRBJ2-3
TGTGCCAGCAGCGTAGCGGGGTTATATGGCTACACCTTC,CASSVAGLYGYTF,once,TRBV9,NA,TRBJ1-2
TGTGCCAGCAGCCAAGCCGGACAGAGGTACGAGCAGTACTTC,CASSQAGQRYEQYF,NA,TRBV3-1/TRBV3-2,NA,TRBJ2-7
TGTGCCAGCAGTGAAGCGGCTACTAATGAAAAACTGTTTTTT,CASSEAATNEKLFF,NA,TRBV6-1,NA,TRBJ1-4
TGTGCCAGCAGCCCGAGGGACAAGGGCTTCGGGGGCTACACCTTC,CASSPRDKGFGGYTF,NA,TRBV7-9,NA,TRBJ1-2
TGTGCCAGCAGCAATAGGGACCGGGACAGGGGTGTTCAGCCCCAGCATTTT,CASSNRDRDRGVQPQHF,NA,TRBV21-1,NA,TRBJ1-5
TGTGCCAGCAGCTCACTAAGTACAGGGGGCTTGGGCAATGAGCAGTTCTTC,CASSSLSTGGLGNEQFF,NA,TRBV7-9,TRBD1,TRBJ2-1
TGTGCCAGCAGTTACGATGCGACAAACAATGAGCAGTTCTTC,CASSYDATNNEQFF,NA,TRBV6-2/TRBV6-3,NA,TRBJ2-1
TGTGCCAGCAGTTCGATCCGTTGGCCTCATGAAAAACTGTTTTTT,CASSSIRWPHEKLFF,NA,TRBV6-5,NA,TRBJ1-4
TGTGCCAGCAGCTTAGTGCTCCGGAAAGGGGACACTGAAGCTTTCTTT,CASSLVLRKGDTEAFF,NA,TRBV7-9,NA,TRBJ1-1
TGTGCCAGCAGCTTAGGGGGGGGGACTAGCTCGATCAATGAGCAGTTCTTC,CASSLGGGTSSINEQFF,NA,TRBV7-8,TRBD2,TRBJ2-1
TGTGCCAGCAGCATCGGAGCGGGACCTTCCGGGGAGCTGTTTTTT,CASSIGAGPSGELFF,NA,TRBV7-6,TRBD2,TRBJ2-2
TGTGCCAGCAGTTCCCCTAGCGGGAGTCCCTACGAGCAGTACTTC,CASSSPSGSPYEQYF,NA,TRBV6-2/TRBV6-3,TRBD2,TRBJ2-7
TGTGCCAGCAGCCGGACTAGCGGGAACACAGATACGCAGTATTTT,CASSRTSGNTDTQYF,NA,TRBV7-2,TRBD2,TRBJ2-3
TGCAGCGTTGACGGGGGGAACACCGGGGAGCTGTTTTTT,CSVDGGNTGELFF,NA,TRBV29-1,NA,TRBJ2-2
TGTGCCAGCAGTTTCCGACAGGGATACAAAAACATTCAGTACTTC,CASSFRQGYKNIQYF,NA,TRBV6-5,TRBD1,TRBJ2-4
TGTGCCAGCTCACCTACCCGAGCGGCAGGATTTGCCTACGAGCAGTACTTC,CASSPTRAAGFAYEQYF,once,TRBV18,NA,TRBJ2-7
TGTGCCAGCAGTCCCTGGACAGATTACGAGCAGTACTTC,CASSPWTDYEQYF,NA,TRBV28,NA,TRBJ2-7
TGCGCCAGCAGTTTGACAGGGCAGCAAGAGACCCAGTACTTC,CASSLTGQQETQYF,NA,TRBV10-1,TRBD1,TRBJ2-5
TGTGCCAGCAGTTACGGGACTAGCGAGTCCTACGAGCAGTACTTC,CASSYGTSESYEQYF,NA,TRBV6-5,TRBD2,TRBJ2-7
TGTGCCAGCAGCTTGGTACAGACCAACACTGAAGCTTTCTTT,CASSLVQTNTEAFF,NA,TRBV5-6,NA,TRBJ1-1
TGTGCCACCAGCAGAAATTACGGAGCTTCCGAGCAGTACTTC,CATSRNYGASEQYF,NA,TRBV15,NA,TRBJ2-7
TGCGCCAGCAGCTTGAGTAACCCTAGTCGGGACATTCAGTACTTC,CASSLSNPSRDIQYF,NA,TRBV5-1,NA,TRBJ2-4
TGTGCCAGCAGTCCCTGGGCTAGCGGGGGCACAGATACGCAGTATTTT,CASSPWASGGTDTQYF,NA,TRBV6-2/TRBV6-3,TRBD2,TRBJ2-3
TGTGCCATCATAATATCGGGACAGCCCAATTCACCCCTCCACTTT,CAIIISGQPNSPLHF,NA,TRBV5-5,TRBD1,TRBJ1-6
TGTGCCACCAGTGATCCTGGGACTAGCGACGATGAGCAGTTCTTC,CATSDPGTSDDEQFF,NA,TRBV24-1,TRBD2,TRBJ2-1
TGTGCCTGGAGGGATCAGGGGGCTGAAGCTTTCTTT,CAWRDQGAEAFF,few,TRBV30,TRBD1,TRBJ1-1
TGCGCCAGCAGCCCGTGGGGCAAGAACACTGAAGCTTTCTTT,CASSPWGKNTEAFF,NA,TRBV4-1,NA,TRBJ1-1
TGCAGCGTTGGTAGGGGGCGAGATGAAAAACTGTTTTTT,CSVGRGRDEKLFF,few,TRBV29-1,TRBD1,TRBJ1-4
TGCGCCAGCAGTGATTCCGGGGAAGGGTATGGCTACACCTTC,CASSDSGEGYGYTF,NA,TRBV10-2,NA,TRBJ1-2
TGTGCCAGCAGCCCCCAACCAGGATCCAGCGGGGAGCTGTTTTTT,CASSPQPGSSGELFF,NA,TRBV6-5,NA,TRBJ2-2
TGTGCCAGCAGCTCCGACAGGGACCAGAGCTCCTACGAGCAGTACTTC,CASSSDRDQSSYEQYF,once,TRBV13,TRBD1,TRBJ2-7
TGTGCCAGCCGAGGGGCGGGAGAAGGGTACAATGAGCAGTTCTTC,CASRGAGEGYNEQFF,NA,TRBV5-4,TRBD2,TRBJ2-1
TGTGCCAGCAGTTTCTGGGAGGGCTCCTACGAGCAGTACTTC,CASSFWEGSYEQYF,few,TRBV28,TRBD2,TRBJ2-7
TGTGCCAGCACCGAAAGGTGGAGGGTCAATTCACCCCTCCACTTT,CASTERWRVNSPLHF,NA,TRBV28,NA,TRBJ1-6
TGTGCCAGCAGCCCCCGACAGGCTCCGAACACCGGGGAGCTGTTTTTT,CASSPRQAPNTGELFF,NA,TRBV9,NA,TRBJ2-2
TGTGCCAGCAGTTTCGGCGGGAGCCGGTGGACGCAGTATTTT,CASSFGGSRWTQYF,NA,TRBV28,TRBD2,TRBJ2-3
TGTGCCAGCAGCCCGGGACAGGGATATCAGCCCCAGCATTTT,CASSPGQGYQPQHF,NA,TRBV25-1,TRBD1,TRBJ1-5
TGTGCCAGCAGCGTAGACGGAGCGGGAACCTACGAGCAGTACTTC,CASSVDGAGTYEQYF,NA,TRBV9,TRBD2,TRBJ2-7